One sample yielded the 2 T cell receptor beta chains listed below, sequenced in a study of molecular identifiers for immune sequencing clone quantification. TCRdb redid the calling of the PCR reads with MiXCR, one entry per CDR3 protein. The data show 300,000 to 400,000 distinct CDR3 sequences, over 20% seen once. The sample comprised naive CD8+ T cells from blood, with Jurkat cell RNA spiked in. Subset reported: FACS-sorted CD8+CD4-CCR7+CD45RA+ naive T cells. Receptors originate from a human donor in good health. Some libraries in this study had Jurkat cell RNA spiked in.

This clonotype was detected only a few times. The genes are TRBV6-2 or TRBV6-3 and TRBJ2-7; the D gene is possibly TRBD1 (6 bases). CDR1 MNHEY and CDR2 SVGEGT come from the germline V gene. The CDR3 sequence is 13 residues long. Trimming removed 7 bases from V and 6 bases from J, with 16 bases in between. The CDR3 protein is CASNKRGTVEQYF. The CDR3 DNA reads as TGTGCCAGCAACAAAAGGGGGACGGTCGAGCAGTACTTC.

There are many counts of this clonotype. This chain connects TRBV2 to TRBJ2-7; the match to TRBD1 covers 7 bases. This CDR3 is built from 13 residues. The ends lost 5 bases at V and 4 bases at J; junction bases unmatched: 5. CDR1 and CDR2 (germline): SNHLY, FYNNEI. The CDR3 region is CASSNVGQYEQYF. In nucleotides, the CDR3 is TGTGCCAGCAGTAACGTGGGACAGTACGAGCAGTACTTC.